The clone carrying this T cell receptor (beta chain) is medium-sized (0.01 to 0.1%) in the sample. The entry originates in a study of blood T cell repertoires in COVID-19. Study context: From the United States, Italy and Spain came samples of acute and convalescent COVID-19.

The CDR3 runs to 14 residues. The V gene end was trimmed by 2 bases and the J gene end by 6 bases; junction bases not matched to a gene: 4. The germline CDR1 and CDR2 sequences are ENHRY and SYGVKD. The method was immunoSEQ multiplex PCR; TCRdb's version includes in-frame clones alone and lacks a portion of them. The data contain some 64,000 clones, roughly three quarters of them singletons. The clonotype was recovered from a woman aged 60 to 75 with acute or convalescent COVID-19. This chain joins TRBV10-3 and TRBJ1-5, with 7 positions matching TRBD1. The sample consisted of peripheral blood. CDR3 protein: CAISEPGQVQPQHF. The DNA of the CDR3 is TGTGCCATCAGTGAGCCCGGACAGGTTCAGCCCCAGCATTTT.